The sequence of this TCR beta chain was determined in a study of T cells in narcolepsy. Here immunoSEQ multiplex PCR was the method, and the copy in TCRdb shows in-frame clones only, minus some. The sample has some 20,000 clones, less than 90% seen once; the top ten hold 1.5% to 2%. The CDR3 loop spans 15 amino acids. Germline V lookup: CDR1 SEHNR, CDR2 FQNEAQ (reference sequence). V lost 5 bases and J lost 8, with 18 bases in between. Sequenced: memory (CD45RA-) CD4+ T cells from blood. The chain uses TRBV7-9 and TRBJ2-2; weak D call: TRBD2 (5 bases). This TCR was recovered from a human donor in good health. The CDR3 is CASSRRLAREGELFF. As DNA, the CDR3 is TGTGCCAGCAGCAGAAGATTAGCGAGAGAGGGGGAGCTGTTTTTT.